This TCR beta chain was sequenced for a study of vaccination and CD4 T cells after COVID-19 (dated by TCRdb to 2021 to 2024). About the study as a whole: SARS-CoV-2 positivity had been established in the convalescent patients by nasal swab PCR, and mild disease was recorded in nine or ten of these patients and severe disease in one. Post-vaccine blood samples were taken a median of approximately 76 days after the second vaccine dose, with a range of about 12 to 250 days. The spike-specific CD4+ TCR repertoire was compared before and after mRNA vaccination in ten to eleven COVID-19 convalescent patients and 4 infection-naive healthy vaccine recipients. Participants got two doses of the Pfizer-BioNTech BNT162b2 vaccine (n=8) or two doses of the Moderna mRNA-1273 vaccine (n=2). Control cultures received a CEFX viral epitope pool as the positive control, an HIV-1 Nef peptide pool as the negative control, or no peptide. Overlapping spike peptide pools from SARS-CoV-2 and from the common cold coronaviruses HCoV-NL63, HCoV-OC43 and HCoV-229E were used as culture stimuli. In the convalescent cohort there were six males and four females, among whom were two Hispanic individuals, seven Caucasians, two Asians and one multiracial person. Post-COVID blood samples were collected from convalescent patients a median of around 100 days after diagnosis, with a range of roughly 35 to 180 days. Summary of the overall study and its limitations: Although the median number of SARS-CoV-2-reactive clonotypes went up from around 20 after infection to around 40 after vaccination, the increase was not significant. In convalescent patients, a median roughly 85% of post-vaccine SARS-CoV-2-reactive clones were detected only after vaccination, suggesting vaccine-specific priming. In convalescent patients, nearly all vaccine-specific clones (304 of 307) were found to be mono-reactive for SARS-CoV-2 spike rather than cross-reactive with common cold coronaviruses. Relatively few convalescent patients were included in the study, and early timepoints after natural infection were not analyzed.

The library was built by means of PCR. At the Johns Hopkins FTIC core, DNA from the cultured CD4+ T cells underwent TCR sequencing with the Oncomine TCR Beta short-read assay. Genomic DNA was extracted from the cultured CD4+ T cells with the QIAamp micro DNA kit. The Oncomine TCR Beta libraries from cultured CD4+ T cells were pooled using unique dual indexes and then sequenced on an Illumina iSeq 100. Per the original workflow: Non-productive sequences were removed, and CDR3s that did not start with C, did not end with F or W, or were shorter than 7 amino acids were discarded. Antigen-specific clonotypes were identified using the MANAFEST web application through comparison of peptide-stimulated wells with reference and other culture wells. For a clone to be called positive, the clone needed an FDR below 0.05, an odds ratio above 5, and a productive frequency above 0.1% in at least two of three replicate wells. Cross-reactive clonotypes were defined as significantly expanded in both SARS-CoV-2 spike wells and at least one common cold coronavirus spike condition. Using R version 3.6.1, CDR3 homology was evaluated through Levenshtein distances (stringdist) along with unrooted phylogenetic trees (ape). TCRdb reworked the public reads: Q25 trimming with fastp, MiXCR clone assembly, productive beta chains retained. Here each entry gathers all rows of one CDR3 protein and keeps the most common genes and DNA. The V and J calls and clone size are TCRdb's, not the authors'. Within this sample are tens of thousands of distinct CDR3 sequences, with approximately 50% of them counted one time only. The top ten constitute 3.5% to 6% of the sample.

Only a few counts were recorded for this clonotype. This receptor's antigen is unknown. The input lacks base qualities; no much larger clone sits a single base away. The germline V gene supplies CDR1 ENHRY and CDR2 SYGVKD. Reading from cysteine to phenylalanine, the CDR3 counts 14 amino acids. Of all the DNA, just the CDR3 is kept, 42 bases in frame from base 1. The V and J ends are trimmed by 0 bases and 2 bases, leaving 5 bases between them. The meaning of the sample's treatment or condition label: 10-day PBMC culture with coronavirus spike peptide pools or control peptides (ViraFEST assay). The ViraFEST assay was used in the study, in which antigen-specific T cells were expanded with peptide pools and expanded clonotypes were subsequently identified by TCR sequencing. The convalescent patients' positive SARS-CoV-2 PCR tests were from March to December 2020, which was before the Alpha, Beta and Delta variants emerged in the United States. Each well held 2.2 million or so PBMCs cultured in IMDM containing around 5% human AB serum and 10 IU/ml IL-2, with about 10 ug/ml peptide pools added. Half of the culture medium was replaced with fresh IL-2-containing medium on days 3 and 7. CD4+ T cells were isolated after around 11 days of culture through negative selection using the EasySep CD4+ T cell isolation kit. Ficoll-Paque Plus gradient centrifugation was used to isolate PBMCs from whole blood, and the isolated PBMCs were then either used fresh or cryopreserved at -140C. In general, triplicate wells were set up for every culture condition.

This TCR was recovered from a human donor who had recovered from COVID-19. Source material: CD4+ T cells from blood, cultured in vitro. This chain is built from TRBV10-3 and TRBJ1-5, with a weak D call of TRBD1 (5 bases match). CDR3 sequence: CAISESGGNQPQHF. The DNA sequence is TGTGCCATCAGTGAGTCAGGGGGCAATCAGCCCCAGCATTTT.